The 21 T cell receptor beta chains in this list originate from one sample, sequenced in a study of Ad26.COV2.S vaccination and SARS-CoV-2 variants. The protocol was immunoSEQ multiplex PCR, while the TCRdb copy is restricted to in-frame clones and leaves out a portion. The profile shows 400,000 to 500,000 clones, 89% of them singletons. The treatment here: 15 to 20 received Ad26.COV2.S at low or high dose, single or two shots; about 5 received placebo; per-sample allocation not given. Day 63 after the first vaccine or placebo injection was the time point for sampling. This specimen was peripheral blood, taken in a trial of Ad26.COV2.S vaccine versus placebo. The receptors derive from a person aged 18-65 years who received the Ad26.COV2.S COVID-19 vaccine or a placebo.

The chain combines TRBV20-1 with TRBJ1-1; no clear D gene. Between the trimmed V and J ends, which lost 7 bases and 9 bases, there was a span of 15 bases. Germline-derived CDR1 and CDR2 are DFQATT and SNEGSKA (reference sequence). This CDR3 region has 11 residues. The CDR3 is CSVSRGRKAFF. DNA for the CDR3: TGCAGTGTCTCCCGTGGCAGAAAAGCTTTCTTT.

This sequence joins TRBV5-5 and TRBJ1-1, with TRBD1 as a possible D gene (5 bases). The germline CDR1 and CDR2 sequences are SGHKS and YYEKEE (reference sequence). Trimming removed 0 bases at V and 6 bases at J, with 15 bases between. The CDR3 has 15 amino acids. Written as DNA, the CDR3 is TGTGCCAGCAGCTTGGAAGGGACCGATAAATCTGAAGCTTTCTTT. Translation gives CASSLEGTDKSEAFF. The full variable domain, rest sourced from reference TRBV5-5 and TRBJ1-1, is DAGVTQSPTHLIKTRGQQVTLRCSPISGHKSVSWYQQVLGQGPQFIFQYYEKEERGRGNFPDRFSARQFPNYSSELNVNALLLGDSALYLCASSLEGTDKSEAFFGQGTRLTVV.

This chain connects TRBV4-2 to TRBJ1-2; TRBD1 matches at 10 bases. Germline assignment: CDR1 LGHNA and CDR2 YNFKEQ. V was clipped by 2 bases and J by 5 bases; unmatched bases: 5. The CDR3 covers 15 residues. The CDR3 DNA reads TGTGCCAGCAGCCAACGGACAGGGGGTCCATATGGCTACACCTTC. This encodes CASSQRTGGPYGYTF.

V is TRBV5-1 and J is TRBJ2-7, with D perhaps given as TRBD1 or TRBD2 (7 bases each). The V end lost 4 bases, the J end lost 5 bases, and 16 bases lay between the germline ends. The CDR3 totals 14 residues. CDR1 is SGHRS, CDR2 YFSETQ, per germline. In DNA, the CDR3 is TGCGCCAGCAGCCCCAGGGGGGGGATGGACGAGCAGTACTTC. Its protein product is CASSPRGGMDEQYF.

The rearrangement links TRBV15 to TRBJ2-3; D is unclear. The CDR3 spans 17 residues. The germline CDR1 and CDR2 sequences are LNHNV and YYDKDF (reference sequence). V lost 1 base to trimming and J lost 1 base, with 15 bases between them. CDR3 residues: CATSRAVVAEGTDTQYF. The CDR3 nucleotides read TGTGCCACCAGCAGAGCCGTGGTGGCAGAGGGCACAGATACGCAGTATTTT.

The chain employs TRBV7-2 and TRBJ2-7, with 8 bases matching TRBD2. There are 16 residues in the CDR3. Germline values: CDR1 SGHTA, CDR2 FQGNSA. Unmatched junction bases numbered 10, after V lost 3 bases and J lost 3 bases. The CDR3 DNA follows: TGTGCCAGCAGCTTCGGCCCCGGGAGGGCTGGCTACGAGCAGTACGTC. Its protein is CASSFGPGRAGYEQYV.

The V gene is TRBV4-1, the J gene TRBJ2-1; D is ambiguous. CDR1 is MGHRA, CDR2 YSYEKL, per germline. The CDR3 spans 11 residues. V lost 1 base and J lost 10, with 5 bases in between. DNA of the CDR3: TGCGCCAGCAGCCAAGGGCCGGAGCAGTTCTTC. Translation: CASSQGPEQFF.

The gene calls are TRBV5-4 and TRBJ2-2; 8 bases line up with TRBD2. Trimming cost V 4 bases and J 10 bases; bases outside gene matches: 6. Germline assignment: CDR1 SGHNT and CDR2 YYREEE (reference sequence). CDR3 length: 13 amino acids. As DNA, the CDR3 is TGTGCCAGCAGCCGGGGGGGGCGGGAGGAGCTGTTTTTT. Translating gives CASSRGGREELFF.

This clone was seen only once. V gene TRBV5-6 combines with J gene TRBJ2-1; TRBD2 agrees at 9 bases. The J segment lost 6 bases and the V segment lost 2 bases, leaving 6 bases of the junction unmatched. Germline loops: CDR1 SGHDT, CDR2 YYEEEE. This CDR3 contains 15 residues. The CDR3 is CASSLGGTSLNEQFF. CDR3 sequence (DNA): TGTGCCAGCAGCTTAGGCGGGACTAGCCTCAATGAGCAGTTCTTC.

V usage is TRBV19 and J usage is TRBJ2-3; D gene ambiguous. CDR3 length: 15 residues. CDR1 and CDR2 from the germline V gene are LNHDA and SQIVND (reference sequence). V dropped 3 bases and J dropped 0 bases, with 10 bases sitting between them. As DNA, the CDR3 is TGTGCCAGTAGTATTATGACTGCCAGCACAGATACGCAGTATTTT. This gives the protein CASSIMTASTDTQYF.

V is TRBV28 and J is TRBJ1-6; D gene uncertain. Germline assignment: CDR1 MDHEN and CDR2 SYDVKM. The CDR3 is 11 amino acids. The V gene lost 5 bases and the J gene lost 11 bases, with 7 bases spanning the gap. CDR3 DNA sequence: TGTGCCAGCAGTCACGTCCCACCCCTCCACTTT. Its protein product is CASSHVPPLHF. Full variable domain (outside the CDR3, taken from reference TRBV28 and TRBJ1-6): DVKVTQSSRYLVKRTGEKVFLECVQDMDHENMFWYRQDPGLGLRLIYFSYDVKMKEKGDIPEGYSVSREKKERFSLILESASTNQTSMYLCASSHVPPLHFGNGTRLTVT.

The V gene is TRBV12-3 or TRBV12-4, the J gene TRBJ1-1; TRBD1 might be the D (5 bases). CDR3 length equals 13 residues. V lost 2 bases, J lost 6 bases, and 10 bases lay in between. CDR3 region: CASSLRDRPEAFF. The CDR3 bases are TGTGCCAGCAGTTTAAGAGACAGACCTGAAGCTTTCTTT.

The chain is built from TRBV12-3 or TRBV12-4 and TRBJ1-5; D is undetermined. CDR3 size: 12 residues. Trimming took off 2 bases at V and 4 bases at J, with 3 bases between the two ends. Written as DNA, the CDR3 is TGTGCCAGCAGTTTATTGAATCAGCCCCAGCATTTT. Residues: CASSLLNQPQHF.

J is TRBJ2-1 and V is TRBV5-1; D is unclear. With 1 base removed from V and 5 bases from J, the gap between germline ends came to 13 bases. Germline CDR1 reads SGHRS; CDR2 reads YFSETQ. CDR3 length equals 15 residues. CDR3 protein: CASSLRANFDNEQFF. The CDR3 region has the DNA TGCGCCAGCAGCTTGAGGGCCAACTTTGACAATGAGCAGTTCTTC. The entire variable domain, with the rest obtained from reference TRBV5-1 and TRBJ2-1, is as follows: KAGVTQTPRYLIKTRGQQVTLSCSPISGHRSVSWYQQTPGQGLQFLFEYFSETQRNKGNFPGRFSGRQFSNSRSEMNVSTLELGDSALYLCASSLRANFDNEQFFGPGTRLTVL.

This chain uses TRBV5-6 with TRBJ1-1; D gene uncertain. Germline V gene lookup returns CDR1 SGHDT and CDR2 YYEEEE. This CDR3 comprises 15 residues. V gave up 4 bases and J gave up 4 bases, with 17 bases separating them. CDR3 sequence: CASSLRWPRSTEAFF. In DNA, the CDR3 is TGTGCCAGCAGCCTCCGTTGGCCTCGGAGCACTGAAGCTTTCTTT.

The J gene is TRBJ1-3, the V gene TRBV11-2, with a possible D match to TRBD1 (5 bases). The CDR3 spans 15 residues. The germline V gene encodes CDR1 SGHAT and CDR2 FQNNGV. Trimming pared 2 bases from V and 3 bases from J, leaving 11 bases between. The DNA of the CDR3 is TGTGCCAGCAGCTTAATTAGGGGAAGTGGAAACACCATATATTTT. This encodes CASSLIRGSGNTIYF. The full variable domain, completed using reference TRBV11-2 and TRBJ1-3, is EAGVAQSPRYKIIEKRQSVAFWCNPISGHATLYWYQQILGQGPKLLIQFQNNGVVDDSQLPKDRFSAERLKGVDSTLKIQPAKLEDSAVYLCASSLIRGSGNTIYFGEGSWLTVV.

The V gene is TRBV15, the J gene TRBJ1-4; 8 positions agree with TRBD1. Germline lookup yields CDR1 LNHNV and CDR2 YYDKDF (reference sequence). This CDR3 is 16 amino acids long. Trimming took 0 bases from V and 8 from J; bases not matched to a gene: 8. CDR3 sequence (DNA): TGTGCCACCAGCAGAGATTATCGGACAGGGAACGAAAAACTGTTTTTT. This gives the protein CATSRDYRTGNEKLFF.

The chain's CDR3 is CASSQVYPADEQFF. The CDR3 nucleotides are TGTGCCAGCAGCCAAGTATATCCCGCTGATGAGCAGTTCTTC. The V and J genes are TRBV3-1 (or the pseudogene TRBV3-2) and TRBJ2-1; D not resolved. Trimming pared 1 base from V and 8 bases from J, leaving 12 bases between. The CDR3 sequence is 14 residues long. CDR1 is LGHDT and CDR2 is YNNKEL in the germline V gene (reference sequence).

The chain has TRBV7-2 and TRBJ1-5, with 9 positions matching TRBD1. The junction had 10 bases not matched to a gene; V was cut back by 6 bases and J by 4 bases. The CDR3 length is 16 residues. Germline V gene sequence: CDR1 SGHTA, CDR2 FQGNSA. In DNA, the CDR3 is TGTGCCAGCAGTTCACCGACAGGGGGTTATAATCAGCCCCAGCATTTT. It is translated as CASSSPTGGYNQPQHF.

Worth noting for this clone: This sample includes further DNA sequences coding for the same CDR3. J is TRBJ1-5 and V is TRBV5-1; D is undetermined. V was trimmed by 0 bases and J by 5 bases, leaving 6 bases between them. Germline V lookup: CDR1 SGHRS, CDR2 YFSETQ. The CDR3 is 13 amino acids. CDR3 bases: TGCGCCAGCAGCTTGGAGGGCCATCAGCCCCAGCATTTT. It is translated as CASSLEGHQPQHF.

The genes are TRBV3-1 (or the pseudogene TRBV3-2) and TRBJ2-5; 7 bases align to TRBD2. V was pared by 3 bases and J by 5 bases, with 3 bases of the junction left unmatched. This CDR3 spans 13 amino acids. Germline values: CDR1 LGHDT, CDR2 YNNKEL (reference sequence). CDR3 loop: CASSHLGGETQYF. The DNA of the CDR3 is TGTGCCAGCAGCCATCTGGGGGGGGAGACCCAGTACTTC.